Below, one TCR beta chain is given with its context. Its cognate antigen is unknown. This specimen belongs to a study of monozygotic twins with inflammatory bowel disease. Investigators made cDNA in eight separate reactions per sample. Template switching appended UMIs that held a 6-nucleotide sample barcode. Nested amplification of TCRalpha and TCRbeta cDNA involved two PCRs of 16 and 9 cycles. Using the 5' RACE reads, TCRdb records one entry per CDR3 protein without DNA. Its listing shows a few hundred thousand distinct CDR3 sequences. CDR1 is MNHNY and CDR2 is SVGAGI in the germline V gene (reference sequence). The CDR3 loop spans 14 amino acids. Study-level points and caveats: Whereas healthy co-twins had higher TCRbeta diversity (inverse Simpson), IBD patients had lower diversity.

This TCR was sampled from a human donor with ulcerative colitis or Crohn's disease, or a healthy co-twin of an affected twin (not recorded which). The rearrangement joins TRBV6-6 to TRBJ1-1; TCRdb returns TRBD1, unconfirmable since there is no DNA. The source material was blood. This CDR3 reads CASSRQGLGTEAFF.